This T cell receptor beta chain originates from a study of shared clonotypes between healthy human individuals (dated by TCRdb to between 2020 and 2021). For context, the study as a whole: A couple of women and a few men aged 18 to 49 years were included in the cohort. The study deeply sequenced blood TCR repertoires of about 5 healthy adults to estimate repertoire size and the extent of clonotype sharing between individuals. For each donor, CD4 naive and CD4 memory were each given three plates, CD8 naive was given two plates, and CD8 memory was given one plate. Per donor, leukapheresis produced somewhere between about 0.94 and 9 billion PBMCs. Libraries were prepared and TCR repertoires were sequenced by different laboratories using diverse techniques, in order to increase sequencing depth and limit assay-specific biases.

Study-wide findings and limitations: Naive subsets generally had larger estimated clonotype richness than memory subsets. Sampling was limited to blood, and TCR repertoires in tissue likely differ from TCR repertoires in blood. Sharing across four donors was observed for about 5% of naive CD4, 3.5% of naive CD8, over 2% of memory CD4, and roughly 0.4% of memory CD8 clonotypes. Clonotypes shared by all four sorted-subset donors showed higher generation probabilities than non-shared clonotypes. Incomplete sequencing was indicated by rarefaction of sorted-subset datasets, despite the large sequencing depth. Based on pairwise subsampling, the degree of clonotype sharing among donors was expected to be affected by sequencing depth. Because the study included only a small number of donors, the genetic and exposure-history diversity represented was limited.

Using the deep immunoSEQ assay, TCR CDR3 regions were amplified from genomic DNA by multiplex PCR. Extracted genomic DNA from each cell subset was spread evenly across all wells of several immunoSEQ 96-well plates, with each plate serving as a replicate. For sorted subsets, 150 to 200 ng genomic DNA, equal to 30,000 to 35,000 T cell genomes, was loaded into each replicate PCR. Purified libraries were measured with a Qubit 3.0 fluorometer, size-checked on a Bioanalyzer 2100, and measured again with the KAPA Library Quantification kit. Every immunoSEQ 96-well plate was sequenced on a dedicated single-read 150-cycle Illumina NextSeq 550 flow cell. The authors' analysis ran thus. Because the immunoSEQ output included only junctional sequences and no quality scores, the filtering could not be the same as the filtering used for full-length reads. To assign V/J genes and CDR3, sequences were annotated using PyIR, a Python wrapper for IgBLAST v1.9, with IMGT germline references. Reads were removed for weak V/J assignments (E-value above 1e-6), missing CDR3, stop codons, out-of-frame junctions, or ambiguous translated residues. V3J clonotypes were defined as sequences sharing an identical inferred V gene, J gene, and CDR3 amino acid sequence. The percentage overlap between two repertoires was calculated by dividing the number of shared unique clonotypes by the size of the smaller repertoire. Three approaches were used to assess repertoire richness: RTK rarefaction, the Chao1 estimator, and Recon v2.1 estimates of unobserved clonotypes. OLGA was used to compute generation probabilities for all TCRbeta clonotypes that the gDNA method yielded from a handful of donors. This immuneACCESS table, as held by TCRdb, lists in-frame sequences with V and J called but not all clones. Of the missing ones, under half trace to an unresolved V gene in checked studies; the others have no known cause. The DNA was the basis for D and trimming; V, J and clone size are from that table. Across this sample there are more than 1,200,000 clones, with less than 99% seen only once. The ten largest clonotypes hold about 0.35% of the sample.

Turning to this clone: It has no known antigen specificity. Base-call qualities are not available, and no considerably larger clone is one nucleotide away. The sample has other DNA sequences that encode this CDR3 too.

The germline V gene gives CDR1 as MRHNA and CDR2 as SNTAGT. V is trimmed back by 2 bases and J by 4 bases, and the junction contains 0 bases that no gene match accounts for. Measured from the cysteine to the phenylalanine, the CDR3 is 15 residues long. The CDR3 DNA has 45 bases and is translated from base 1. Healthy HIV-negative adults with no recently reported acute infections or vaccinations were included as donors. Every donor was a Caucasian adult living in Nashville, Tennessee, USA. Magnetic negative selection was used to enrich CD4+ T cells, after which naive cells were positively selected on CD45RA and the negative fraction became the memory subset. After blood collection by leukapheresis, PBMCs were isolated using Ficoll-Histopaque density gradient centrifugation and then cryopreserved in the vapor phase of liquid nitrogen. Analytical flow cytometry was used to check the purity and quantity of each magnetically sorted T cell population. Genomic DNA was isolated from each sorted fraction and quantified by UV absorbance on a Nanodrop 2000c.

The receptor comes from a man aged 30 to 45 in good health. Sequenced material: naive CD4+ T cells sorted from blood. The cell subset or site label on this specimen signifies: CD45RA+ positively selected. The V gene is TRBV6-4 and the J gene is TRBJ2-1, with 12 central nucleotides matching TRBD2. The CDR3 here reads CASSDGTSGYNEQFF. The nucleotide sequence is TGTGCCAGCAGTGACGGGACTAGCGGGTACAATGAGCAGTTCTTC.